The 4 T cell receptor beta chains listed next were all sequenced from one sample in a study of blood T cell repertoires in COVID-19. Sequenced by immunoSEQ multiplex PCR; TCRdb stores in-frame clones only, minus some. The data show more than 200,000 clones, approximately 88% seen once. Sequencing used peripheral blood. Receptors originate from a middle-aged man with acute or convalescent COVID-19.

This chain joins TRBV27 and TRBJ2-7, with 8 bases aligning to TRBD1. J was trimmed by 1 base and V by 2 bases; bases with no gene match: 7. This CDR3 contains 16 residues. The V gene's germline CDR1 is MNHEY and CDR2 SMNVEV (reference sequence). CDR3 sequence: CASSLLRTGISYEQYF. CDR3 coding DNA: TGTGCCAGCAGTTTACTGAGGACAGGGATTTCCTACGAGCAGTACTTC.

The gene calls are TRBV30 and TRBJ1-2; tentatively, D is TRBD1 (5 bases). There are 19 residues in the CDR3. Per the germline V gene, CDR1 is GTSNPN and CDR2 is SVGIG (reference sequence). Trimming pared 1 base from V and 4 bases from J, leaving 28 bases between. The CDR3 DNA is TGTGCCTGGAGTGCCGATCCCGGGACTTTGACCGGGCGGGGCTATGGCTACACCTTC. It yields the protein CAWSADPGTLTGRGYGYTF.

The chain couples TRBV10-3 to TRBJ2-3, with TRBD2 matching over 9 bases. CDR1 is ENHRY and CDR2 is SYGVKD in the germline V gene. The ends lost 6 bases at V and 3 bases at J; junction bases unmatched: 7. This CDR3 has 15 amino acids. The CDR3 reads CAIRDASGVTDTQYF. Written as DNA, the CDR3 is TGTGCCATCAGGGATGCTAGCGGGGTTACAGATACGCAGTATTTT.

This chain joins TRBV11-2 and TRBJ1-1; perhaps TRBD1 as D (6 bases). Germline V gene sequence: CDR1 SGHAT, CDR2 FQNNGV. The CDR3 consists of 13 residues. V lost 5 bases and J lost 5, with 12 bases in between. The CDR3 sequence is CASSLTGLTEAFF. The CDR3 region has the DNA TGTGCCAGCAGCCTTACAGGGCTGACTGAAGCTTTCTTT.